The 2 T cell receptor beta chains below all came from one sample that was sequenced in a study of a mutant IDH1 vaccine in newly diagnosed glioma. Time point here: baseline, week 1 (first vaccination visit). Treatment described: pre-vaccination baseline after standard-of-care therapy. Method: immunoSEQ multiplex PCR; TCRdb's copy keeps in-frame clones and lacks some. The data hold 95,000 to 100,000 clones, with over 85% observed a single time. The specimen comprised PBMCs, sampled from a glioma patient treated with radiotherapy, temozolomide or both. The source is a woman aged 45-65 years with glioma.

On this clone itself: The sample has other DNA sequences that encode this CDR3 too. CDR3 nucleotides: TGCGCCAGCAGCCCTGGGACAGGGGGCTACGAGCAGTACTTC. Translating it yields CASSPGTGGYEQYF. V is TRBV5-1 and J is TRBJ2-7, with 11 nucleotides matching TRBD1. The J segment lost 3 bases and the V segment lost 4 bases, leaving 3 bases of the junction unmatched. This CDR3 comprises 14 residues. Germline V gene sequence: CDR1 SGHRS, CDR2 YFSETQ.

The chain employs TRBV7-9 and TRBJ2-1, with D uncertain. Trimming shortened V by 1 base and J by 6 bases, and 16 bases separated the two germline ends. The V gene's germline CDR1 is SEHNR and CDR2 FQNEAQ (reference sequence). This CDR3 region has 16 residues. The chain's CDR3 is CASSLVLPLPANEQFF. DNA for the CDR3: TGTGCCAGCAGCTTAGTACTGCCCCTCCCGGCCAATGAGCAGTTCTTC.